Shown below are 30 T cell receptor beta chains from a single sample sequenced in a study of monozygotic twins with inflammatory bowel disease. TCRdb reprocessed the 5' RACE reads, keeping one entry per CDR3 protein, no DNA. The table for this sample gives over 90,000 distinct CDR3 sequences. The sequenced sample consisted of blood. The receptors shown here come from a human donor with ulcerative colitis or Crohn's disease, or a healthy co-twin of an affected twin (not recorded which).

CDR3 sequence: CASRPETGGPQYF. This chain connects TRBV9 to TRBJ2-7; TCRdb picks TRBD1, but there is no DNA to check that call. This CDR3 spans 13 amino acids. From germline, CDR1 is SGDLS and CDR2 YYNGEE.

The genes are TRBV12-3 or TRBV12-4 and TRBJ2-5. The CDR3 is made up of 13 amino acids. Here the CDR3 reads CASSSWDRETQYF.

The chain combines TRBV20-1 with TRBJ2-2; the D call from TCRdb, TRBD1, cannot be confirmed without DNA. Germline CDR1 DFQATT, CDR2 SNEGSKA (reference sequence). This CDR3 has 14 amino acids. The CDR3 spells CSARKTGESGELFF.

The CDR3 region is CASSLTTVSTEAFF. The chain links TRBV11-3 to TRBJ1-1; the D call of TRBD1 rests on TCRdb alone, since no DNA is present to check it. Germline V CDR1 and CDR2: SGHNT, YENEEA. The CDR3 sequence is 14 residues long.

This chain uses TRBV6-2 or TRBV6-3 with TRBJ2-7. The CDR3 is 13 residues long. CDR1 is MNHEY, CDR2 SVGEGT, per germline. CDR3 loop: CASSRGSSYEQYF.

The chain's CDR3 is CAISDWGDEQYF. V and J are TRBV10-3 and TRBJ2-7; the D call from TCRdb, TRBD1, cannot be confirmed without DNA. Germline V gene lookup returns CDR1 ENHRY and CDR2 SYGVKD. The CDR3 loop spans 12 amino acids.

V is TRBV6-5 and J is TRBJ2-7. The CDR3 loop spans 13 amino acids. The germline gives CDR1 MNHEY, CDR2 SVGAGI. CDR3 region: CASSSYGLYEQYF.

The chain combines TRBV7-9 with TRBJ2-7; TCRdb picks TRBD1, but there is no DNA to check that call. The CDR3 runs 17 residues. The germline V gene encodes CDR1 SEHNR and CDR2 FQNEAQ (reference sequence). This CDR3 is CASSFGTGAGGSREQYF.

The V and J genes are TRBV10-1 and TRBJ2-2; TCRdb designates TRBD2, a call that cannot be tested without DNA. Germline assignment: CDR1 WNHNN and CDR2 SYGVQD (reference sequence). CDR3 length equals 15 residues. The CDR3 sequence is CASSVKAGGVGELFF.

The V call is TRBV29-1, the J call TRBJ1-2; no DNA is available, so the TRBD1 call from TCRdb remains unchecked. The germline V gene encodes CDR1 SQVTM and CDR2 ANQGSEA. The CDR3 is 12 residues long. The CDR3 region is CSVSGGAYGYTF.

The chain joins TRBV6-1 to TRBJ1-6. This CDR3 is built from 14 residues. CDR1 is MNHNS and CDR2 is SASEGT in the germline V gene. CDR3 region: CASSPTGEGSPLHF.

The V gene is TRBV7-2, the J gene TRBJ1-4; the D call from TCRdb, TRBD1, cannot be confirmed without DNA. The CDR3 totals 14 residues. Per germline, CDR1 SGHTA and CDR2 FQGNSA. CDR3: CASSSTRGNEKLFF.

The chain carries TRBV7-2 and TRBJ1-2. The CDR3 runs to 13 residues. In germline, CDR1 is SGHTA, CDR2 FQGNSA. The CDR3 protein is CASSFAGEVGYTF.

The CDR3 spells CASSSPGVNSSYNEQFF. The chain is built from TRBV12-3 or TRBV12-4 and TRBJ2-1; TCRdb lists TRBD1, though no DNA is available to test this call. This CDR3 contains 17 residues.

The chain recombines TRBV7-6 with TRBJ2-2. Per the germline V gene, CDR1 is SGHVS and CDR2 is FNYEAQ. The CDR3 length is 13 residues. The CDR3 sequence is CASSEHAVGELFF.

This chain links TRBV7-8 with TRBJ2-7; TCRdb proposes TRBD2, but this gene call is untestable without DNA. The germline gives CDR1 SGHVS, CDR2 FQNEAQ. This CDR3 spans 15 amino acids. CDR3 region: CASSLVVSQKGEQYF.

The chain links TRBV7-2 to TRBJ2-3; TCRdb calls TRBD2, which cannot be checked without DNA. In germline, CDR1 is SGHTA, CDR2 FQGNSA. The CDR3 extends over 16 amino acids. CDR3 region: CASSRTLSGSLNTQYF. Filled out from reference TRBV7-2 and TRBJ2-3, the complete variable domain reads GAGVSQSPSNKVTEKGKDVELRCDPISGHTALYWYRQSLGQGLEFLIYFQGNSAPDKSGLPSDRFSAERTGGSVSTLTIQRTQQEDSAVYLCASSRTLSGSLNTQYFGPGTRLTVL.

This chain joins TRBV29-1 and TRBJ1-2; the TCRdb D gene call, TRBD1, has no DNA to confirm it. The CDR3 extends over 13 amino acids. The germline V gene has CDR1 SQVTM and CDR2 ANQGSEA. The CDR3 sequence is CSVEKGAIYGYTF.

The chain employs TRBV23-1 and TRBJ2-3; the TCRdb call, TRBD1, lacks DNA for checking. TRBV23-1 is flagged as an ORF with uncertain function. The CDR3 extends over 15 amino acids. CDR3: CASSEDRDHTDTQYF.

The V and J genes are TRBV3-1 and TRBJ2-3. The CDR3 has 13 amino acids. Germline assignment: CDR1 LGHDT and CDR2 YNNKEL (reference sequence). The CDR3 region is CASSRKGTDTQYF.

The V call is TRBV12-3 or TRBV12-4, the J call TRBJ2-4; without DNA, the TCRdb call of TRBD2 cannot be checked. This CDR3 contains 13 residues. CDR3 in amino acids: CASSLIVLDIQYF.

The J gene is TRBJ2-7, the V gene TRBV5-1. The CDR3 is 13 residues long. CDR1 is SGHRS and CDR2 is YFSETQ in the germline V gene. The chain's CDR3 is CASSSAIAYEQYF.

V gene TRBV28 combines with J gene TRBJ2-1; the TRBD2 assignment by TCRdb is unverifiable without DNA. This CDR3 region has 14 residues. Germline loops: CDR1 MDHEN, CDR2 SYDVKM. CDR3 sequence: CATGLSGGVNEQFF.

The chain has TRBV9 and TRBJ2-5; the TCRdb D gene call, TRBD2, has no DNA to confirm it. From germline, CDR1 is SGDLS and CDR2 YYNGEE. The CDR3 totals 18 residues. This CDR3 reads CASSVESGGAVVEETQYF.

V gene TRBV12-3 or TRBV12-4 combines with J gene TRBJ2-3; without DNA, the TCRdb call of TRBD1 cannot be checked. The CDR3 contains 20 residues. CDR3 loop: CASSLWDRGRDFSSTDTQYF.

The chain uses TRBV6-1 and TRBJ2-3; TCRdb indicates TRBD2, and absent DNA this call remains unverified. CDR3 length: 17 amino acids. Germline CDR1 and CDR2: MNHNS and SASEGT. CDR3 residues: CASTPTSGRPTTDTQYF.

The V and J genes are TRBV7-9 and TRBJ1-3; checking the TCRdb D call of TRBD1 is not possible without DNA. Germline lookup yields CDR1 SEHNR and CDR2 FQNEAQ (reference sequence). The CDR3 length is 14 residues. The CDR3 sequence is CASSRDIRGNTIYF.

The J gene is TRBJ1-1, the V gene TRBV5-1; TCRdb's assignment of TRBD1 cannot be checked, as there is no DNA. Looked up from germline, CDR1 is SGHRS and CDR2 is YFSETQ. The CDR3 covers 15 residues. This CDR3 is CASSWEGGMNTEAFF. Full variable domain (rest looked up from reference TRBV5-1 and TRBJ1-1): KAGVTQTPRYLIKTRGQQVTLSCSPISGHRSVSWYQQTPGQGLQFLFEYFSETQRNKGNFPGRFSGRQFSNSRSEMNVSTLELGDSALYLCASSWEGGMNTEAFFGQGTRLTVV.

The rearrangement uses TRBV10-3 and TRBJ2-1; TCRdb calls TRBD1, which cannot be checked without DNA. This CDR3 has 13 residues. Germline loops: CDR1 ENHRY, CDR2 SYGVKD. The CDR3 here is CAMQREAYNEQFF.

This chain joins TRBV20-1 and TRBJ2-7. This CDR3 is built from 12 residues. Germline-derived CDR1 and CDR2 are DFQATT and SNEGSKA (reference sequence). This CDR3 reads CSARDLGYEQYF.